The 22 T cell receptor beta chains below come from one sample, sequenced in a study of blood T cell repertoires in COVID-19. Profiled with immunoSEQ multiplex PCR; TCRdb holds only in-frame clones, not every one. In the table there are about 82,000 clones, about 78% of which are singletons. Sequences were obtained from peripheral blood. The origin of the receptors is a man aged 55 to 70 with COVID-19, enrolled during active disease.

This clone was observed a handful of times. The chain employs TRBV13 and TRBJ1-1; D unclear. Trimming took off 4 bases at V and 5 bases at J, with 11 bases between the two ends. Germline V gives CDR1 PRHDT, CDR2 FYEKMQ (reference sequence). The CDR3 is made up of 13 amino acids. The CDR3 DNA reads as TGTGCCAGCAGCTCGTACCCGAGGACTGAAGCTTTCTTT. Amino acid sequence: CASSSYPRTEAFF.

This clone was picked up a small number of times. The chain recombines TRBV6-2 or TRBV6-3 with TRBJ2-1; 7 bases line up with TRBD2. The trim removed 2 bases at V and 6 bases at J, leaving 13 bases unmatched. The CDR3 contains 17 residues. The germline gives CDR1 MNHEY, CDR2 SVGEGT. CDR3 region: CASSYTSGGSRGNEQFF. The CDR3 nucleotides read TGTGCCAGCAGTTACACGTCAGGCGGGAGCCGAGGCAATGAGCAGTTCTTC.

The chain has TRBV27 and TRBJ2-1; TRBD2 is a possible D gene (5 bases). This CDR3 is 15 amino acids long. Trimming removed 7 bases at V and 6 bases at J, with 19 bases between. From germline, CDR1 is MNHEY and CDR2 SMNVEV (reference sequence). The CDR3 region is CASTPEVWSRNEQFF. CDR3 in DNA: TGTGCCAGCACCCCGGAGGTCTGGTCCCGCAATGAGCAGTTCTTC.

The chain has TRBV7-2 and TRBJ2-7; 7 bases match TRBD2. V shed 8 bases and J 7 bases; nucleotides not matched to a gene: 14. The CDR3 is 14 residues long. CDR1 and CDR2 from the germline V gene are SGHTA and FQGNSA. CDR3 region: CASGLSTSVREQYF. CDR3 sequence (DNA): TGTGCCAGCGGATTGAGCACTAGCGTAAGGGAGCAGTACTTC.

CDR3 in DNA: TGTGCCAGCAGCTTAGGTCTAGTTAACTCCTACGAGCAGTACTTC. This gives the protein CASSLGLVNSYEQYF. The chain combines TRBV7-2 with TRBJ2-7; D gene ambiguous. This CDR3 has 15 amino acids. V lost 1 base and J 0 bases, leaving 10 bases between the germline ends. Germline CDR1 is SGHTA and CDR2 is FQGNSA.

The V and J genes are TRBV5-1 and TRBJ2-3; 7 nucleotides agree with TRBD2. This CDR3 is built from 17 residues. Germline-derived CDR1 and CDR2 are SGHRS and YFSETQ. Trimming at V came to 7 bases and at J to 4 bases, leaving 18 bases not matched to a gene. The CDR3 region is CASRPWGQRGVPDTQYF. The DNA for the CDR3 is TGCGCCAGCCGACCCTGGGGCCAGCGGGGCGTCCCAGATACGCAGTATTTT.

The genes are TRBV5-1 and TRBJ1-6; weak D call: TRBD1 (5 bases). Germline CDR1 SGHRS, CDR2 YFSETQ. V was trimmed by 0 bases and J by 0 bases, leaving 10 bases between them. This CDR3 spans 17 amino acids. In nucleotides, the CDR3 is TGCGCCAGCAGCTTGGAGGGGATGAGCTCCTATAATTCACCCCTCCACTTT. Protein product: CASSLEGMSSYNSPLHF.

The J gene is TRBJ2-7, the V gene TRBV3-1 (or the pseudogene TRBV3-2); 7 bases align to TRBD2. The germline V gene has CDR1 LGHDT and CDR2 YNNKEL (reference sequence). Trimming cost V 5 bases and J 1 base; bases outside gene matches: 5. This CDR3 is built from 14 residues. CDR3 residues: CASSFRDYSYEQYF. As DNA, the CDR3 is TGTGCCAGCAGCTTCCGGGACTATTCCTACGAGCAGTACTTC.

The rearrangement uses TRBV19 and TRBJ2-2; D might be TRBD2 (6 bases). V was shortened by 3 bases and J by 5 bases, with 16 bases between the two germline ends. Germline V gene data show CDR1 as LNHDA and CDR2 as SQIVND (reference sequence). There are 16 residues in the CDR3. CDR3 sequence (DNA): TGTGCCAGTAGTATGTGGACTACCACTAGGACCGGGGAGCTGTTTTTT. Translating it yields CASSMWTTTRTGELFF.

The table lists this clone with a few counts. The rearrangement uses TRBV29-1 and TRBJ2-7; D may be TRBD2 (6 bases). Germline V gene data show CDR1 as SQVTM and CDR2 as ANQGSEA. Trimming shortened V by 4 bases and J by 5 bases, and 21 bases separated the two germline ends. This CDR3 region has 15 residues. This chain's CDR3 is CSVVGGREPNHEQYF. As DNA, the CDR3 is TGCAGCGTTGTGGGGGGACGGGAGCCCAACCACGAGCAGTACTTC.

This clone was counted a few times. The V gene is TRBV6-5, the J gene TRBJ1-1, with D perhaps matching TRBD1 (6 bases). Germline V gene lookup returns CDR1 MNHEY and CDR2 SVGAGI. The CDR3 sequence is 15 residues long. V was trimmed by 2 bases and J by 1 base, leaving 11 bases between them. The CDR3 reads CASSYRTTGNTEAFF. CDR3 nucleotide sequence: TGTGCCAGCAGTTACCGTACGACAGGGAACACTGAAGCTTTCTTT.

The rearrangement joins TRBV12-3 or TRBV12-4 to TRBJ1-2; a weak D match, TRBD1 (5 bases). V lost 5 bases and J lost 4, with 5 bases in between. This CDR3 has 11 amino acids. CDR3 loop: CASSGAYGYTF. CDR3 coding DNA: TGTGCCAGCAGTGGGGCCTATGGCTACACCTTC.

The V and J genes are TRBV5-4 and TRBJ2-5; D gene ambiguous. Germline lookup yields CDR1 SGHNT and CDR2 YYREEE (reference sequence). V was clipped by 4 bases and J by 1 base, with 11 bases between them. The CDR3 loop spans 14 amino acids. CDR3 in DNA: TGTGCCAGCAGCCTGACTGGGTCCCAAGAGACCCAGTACTTC. Its protein is CASSLTGSQETQYF. Together with reference TRBV5-4 and TRBJ2-5, the CDR3 gives the full variable domain: ETGVTQSPTHLIKTRGQQVTLRCSSQSGHNTVSWYQQALGQGPQFIFQYYREEENGRGNFPPRFSGLQFPNYSSELNVNALELDDSALYLCASSLTGSQETQYFGPGTRLLVL.

The CDR3 DNA reads as TGTGCCAGCAGCCCTAAGTGGGCTCCCTACGAGCAGTACTTC. The encoded protein is CASSPKWAPYEQYF. The chain couples TRBV5-6 to TRBJ2-7; D unclear. CDR1 is SGHDT and CDR2 is YYEEEE in the germline V gene. This CDR3 has 14 amino acids. V gave up 4 bases and J gave up 2 bases, with 13 bases separating them.

CDR3 sequence reads: CASSARDRGYNSPLHF. DNA of the CDR3: TGTGCCAGCAGCGCCCGGGACAGGGGGTATAATTCACCCCTCCACTTT. The chain couples TRBV9 to TRBJ1-6; TRBD1 matches 11 bases. J lost 4 bases, V lost 3 bases, and 3 bases had no gene match. CDR1 SGDLS and CDR2 YYNGEE come from the germline V gene. The CDR3 sequence is 16 residues long.

CDR3 bases: TGTGCCAGCTCACCGAATCCCAGGGTAGACAATCAGCCCCAGCATTTT. Translated: CASSPNPRVDNQPQHF. The chain combines TRBV18 with TRBJ1-5, with D possibly matching TRBD1 (5 bases). Germline CDR1 reads KGHSH; CDR2 reads LQKENI. This CDR3 region has 16 residues. V shed 3 bases and J shed 3 bases, with 15 bases lying between them. Drawing the rest from reference TRBV18 and TRBJ1-5, the complete variable domain is NAGVMQNPRHLVRRRGQEARLRCSPMKGHSHVYWYRQLPEEGLKFMVYLQKENIIDESGMPKERFSAEFPKEGPSILRIQQVVRGDSAAYFCASSPNPRVDNQPQHFGDGTRLSIL.

The chain couples TRBV2 to TRBJ2-2; the match to TRBD1 covers 7 bases. From germline, CDR1 is SNHLY and CDR2 FYNNEI. This CDR3 region has 14 residues. V trimming: 6 bases; J trimming: 5 bases; junction bases outside the gene matches: 6. Written as DNA, the CDR3 is TGTGCCAGCAGCTCTGACAGGGCTACCGGGGAGCTGTTTTTT. It is translated as CASSSDRATGELFF.

This clone was counted only a few times. The V gene is TRBV11-2, the J gene TRBJ2-7; tentatively, D is TRBD1 (6 bases). The CDR3 consists of 13 residues. V shed 0 bases and J shed 4 bases, with 7 bases lying between them. The germline V gene has CDR1 SGHAT and CDR2 FQNNGV. Here the CDR3 reads CASSLEGAYEQYF. CDR3 in DNA: TGTGCCAGCAGCTTAGAGGGGGCTTACGAGCAGTACTTC.

This chain uses TRBV3-1 (or the pseudogene TRBV3-2) with TRBJ1-2; 8 nucleotides match TRBD1. V shed 3 bases and J 8 bases; nucleotides not matched to a gene: 8. The CDR3 loop spans 14 amino acids. Germline-derived CDR1 and CDR2 are LGHDT and YNNKEL (reference sequence). The CDR3 reads CASSQGWAGGGYTF. The CDR3 coding sequence is TGTGCCAGCAGCCAGGGATGGGCAGGGGGCGGCTACACCTTC.

The chain couples TRBV19 to TRBJ1-6, with D perhaps TRBD1 (6 bases). V was pared by 0 bases and J by 7 bases, with 10 bases between. The CDR3 has 15 residues. Germline assignment: CDR1 LNHDA and CDR2 SQIVND (reference sequence). The CDR3 reads CASSIEGARNSPLHF. The CDR3 coding sequence is TGTGCCAGTAGTATAGAGGGGGCCAGAAATTCACCCCTCCACTTT.

This clone was detected a few times. This chain connects TRBV4-3 to TRBJ1-5, with D perhaps TRBD1 (6 bases). V was shortened by 0 bases and J by 7 bases, with 13 bases between the two germline ends. This CDR3 comprises 15 residues. In germline, CDR1 is LGHNA, CDR2 YSLEER. The CDR3 region is CASSQEGGRGQPQHF. CDR3 coding DNA: TGCGCCAGCAGCCAAGAGGGGGGGCGCGGGCAGCCCCAGCATTTT.

Worth noting for this clone: Within the sample, other DNA sequences also encode this same CDR3. The chain links TRBV5-1 to TRBJ2-3; no reliable D call. Germline V gives CDR1 SGHRS, CDR2 YFSETQ. The CDR3 is made up of 11 amino acids. The V end lost 4 bases, the J end lost 2 bases, and 2 bases lay between the germline ends. The CDR3 spells CASSLTDTQYF. Here the CDR3 DNA reads TGCGCCAGCAGCCTCACAGATACGCAGTATTTT.